These 16 T cell receptor beta chains share one sample of origin, sequenced in a study of T cell clonality in common variable immunodeficiency. Sequencing was performed with immunoSEQ multiplex PCR; in TCRdb, only in-frame clones are kept and a portion is missing. This sample has around 45,000 clones, each found more than once. Specimen: peripheral blood mononuclear cells. These receptors came from a person between 18 and 69 years old in good health.

At least ten counts were recorded for this clone. The read comes to an end 3 residues before the CDR3 does, leaving the germline J gene to fill in the end. The rearrangement uses TRBV6-7 and TRBJ2-4; D unresolved. TRBV6-7 is assigned to the ORF class and has an uncertain function. The CDR3 covers 17 residues. The germline V and J ends were trimmed by 3 bases and 1 base, with 16 bases remaining between them. CDR3 DNA (partial): TGTGCCAGCAGTTATCCCGACCCTGCCAGGGCCAAAAACATT. Its protein product is CASSYPDPARAKNI. In full, the CDR3 reads CASSYPDPARAKNIQYF.

This clone was observed at least ten times. The sequenced fragment ends 3 residues before the CDR3 boundary, so the rest is inferred from the germline J gene. The chain uses TRBV7-9 and TRBJ1-2, with a weak D call TRBD1 (5 bases). Per the germline V gene, CDR1 is SEHNR and CDR2 is FQNEAQ (reference sequence). This CDR3 contains 15 residues. The germline V and J ends were trimmed by 0 bases and 2 bases, with 10 bases remaining between them. The sequenced CDR3 bases are TGTGCCAGCAGCTTAGCGGCAGGGTTCAACTATGGC. Its translation is CASSLAAGFNYG. The complete CDR3 reads CASSLAAGFNYGYTF.

In its sample, this clone was seen many times. The read stops 3 residues short of the end of the CDR3; the missing end is completed from the germline J gene. This sequence joins TRBV4-1 and TRBJ1-5, with a tentative D call TRBD1 (5 bases). Germline V gene sequence: CDR1 MGHRA, CDR2 YSYEKL. The V end lost 0 bases, the J end lost 3 bases, and 15 bases lay between the germline ends. The CDR3 spans 17 residues. The CDR3 bases that were read are TGCGCCAGCAGCCAAGAATCCCCGGGACTGACCAATCAGCCC. It encodes CASSQESPGLTNQP. From start to end, the CDR3 is CASSQESPGLTNQPQHF.

This clone came up a few times. The read finishes 3 residues shy of the CDR3 end, and the germline J gene is used to complete it. The chain is built from TRBV19 and TRBJ1-5, with D unclear. CDR1 and CDR2 from the germline V gene are LNHDA and SQIVND (reference sequence). V lost 4 bases, J lost 0 bases, and 10 bases lay in between. CDR3 length: 15 amino acids. The sequenced part of the CDR3 DNA is TGTGCCAGTAGTACGTTATGGGCTAGCAATCAGCCC. This translates into CASSTLWASNQP. The whole CDR3 sequence is CASSTLWASNQPQHF. Full variable domain (outside the CDR3, taken from reference TRBV19 and TRBJ1-5): DGGITQSPKYLFRKEGQNVTLSCEQNLNHDAMYWYRQDPGQGLRLIYYSQIVNDFQKGDIAEGYSVSREKKESFPLTVTSAQKNPTAFYLCASSTLWASNQPQHFGDGTRLSIL.

There are many counts of this clone. The sequence runs out 3 residues before the end of the CDR3; the remainder is reconstructed from the germline J gene. The genes are TRBV6-1 and TRBJ2-7, with a possible D match to TRBD2 (6 bases). Germline loops: CDR1 MNHNS, CDR2 SASEGT. The length of the CDR3 is 15 residues. The germline V and J ends were trimmed by 0 bases and 0 bases, with 9 bases remaining between them. The CDR3 protein is CASSEASGGSYEQYF. CDR3 bases read: TGTGCCAGCAGTGAAGCTAGCGGAGGCTCCTACGAG.

At least ten counts were recorded for this clone. The read stops 3 residues short of the end of the CDR3; the missing end is completed from the germline J gene. The J gene is TRBJ2-3, the V gene TRBV11-2, with D possibly TRBD1 on 5 matching bases. Trimming cost V 1 base and J 2 bases, with 10 bases left between them. The CDR3 sequence is 15 residues long. Germline V gives CDR1 SGHAT, CDR2 FQNNGV. CDR3 sequence: CASSLGLGHTDTQYF. The DNA read from the CDR3 is TGTGCCAGCAGCTTAGGTCTGGGGCACACAGATACG.

This clone was recorded many times. The read is 3 residues too short to cover the CDR3 end, so that end is filled in from the germline J gene. The rearrangement links TRBV7-7 to TRBJ2-5, with 12 bases lining up with TRBD2. This CDR3 spans 16 amino acids. CDR1 and CDR2 (germline): SSHAT, FNYEAQ (reference sequence). The V gene end was trimmed by 1 base and the J gene end by 2 bases; junction bases not matched to a gene: 2. The CDR3 region is CASSLVLAGGQETQYF. The CDR3 bases that were read are TGTGCCAGCAGCTTAGTCCTAGCGGGGGGGCAAGAGACC.

This clone has ten or more counts. The read ends 3 residues before the CDR3 terminus; that terminus is restored from the germline J gene. This chain joins TRBV6-2 or TRBV6-3 and TRBJ1-1, with 7 bases identical to TRBD1. The ends lost 6 bases at V and 0 bases at J; junction bases unmatched: 4. The CDR3 is 14 amino acids. Germline assignment: CDR1 MNHEY and CDR2 SVGEGT. The covered CDR3 bases are TGTGCCAGCAGCCAAGACAGGGTGAACACTGAA. Its translation is CASSQDRVNTE. The full CDR3 is CASSQDRVNTEAFF.

In regard to this clone: From the germline J gene comes the end of the CDR3, since the read stops 3 residues before it. Other DNA variants within this sample encode the same CDR3. This chain joins TRBV2 and TRBJ1-3; perhaps TRBD1 as D (5 bases). V was pared by 2 bases and J by 8 bases, with 16 bases between. The CDR3 has 15 residues. Germline V gene data show CDR1 as SNHLY and CDR2 as FYNNEI. The covered CDR3 bases are TGTGCCAGCAGTGAATTTTTTGTAGGGGCGGACACC. Encoded protein: CASSEFFVGADT. The CDR3 in its entirety is CASSEFFVGADTIYF. Together with reference TRBV2 and TRBJ1-3, the CDR3 gives the full variable domain: EPEVTQTPSHQVTQMGQEVILRCVPISNHLYFYWYRQILGQKVEFLVSFYNNEISEKSEIFDDQFSVERPDGSNFTLKIRSTKLEDSAMYFCASSEFFVGADTIYFGEGSWLTVV.

In this sample, this clone turned up many times. The read falls 3 residues short of the CDR3 end, and the missing part is taken from the germline J gene. The chain is built from TRBV5-5 and TRBJ2-1; tentatively, D is TRBD1 (6 bases). Germline V lookup: CDR1 SGHKS, CDR2 YYEKEE (reference sequence). This CDR3 spans 15 amino acids. The ends were cut back, 2 bases at V and 0 bases at J, with 9 bases in the middle. The covered CDR3 bases are TGTGCCAGCAGCTTCCGGGACAACTCCTACAATGAG. It yields the protein CASSFRDNSYNE. The complete CDR3 reads CASSFRDNSYNEQFF.

This clone was counted ten times or more. The read ends 3 residues before the CDR3 terminus; that terminus is restored from the germline J gene. The V and J genes are TRBV4-2 and TRBJ2-1, with TRBD2 matching 9 bases. The CDR3 length is 16 residues. Germline assignment: CDR1 LGHNA and CDR2 YNFKEQ. The J segment lost 0 bases and the V segment lost 4 bases, leaving 4 bases of the junction unmatched. CDR3 sequence reads: CASSPERGVSYNEQFF. CDR3 DNA, as far as it was read: TGTGCCAGCAGCCCGGAGCGGGGGGTCTCCTACAATGAG.

This clone was counted ten times or more. The read ends 3 residues before the CDR3 terminus; that terminus is restored from the germline J gene. The rearrangement uses TRBV5-6 and TRBJ2-5; D ambiguous. Germline CDR1 and CDR2: SGHDT and YYEEEE. The CDR3 runs 12 residues. The V end lost 4 bases, the J end lost 5 bases, and 9 bases lay between the germline ends. The covered CDR3 bases are TGTGCCAGCAGCCGCTGGCGGGAGACC. Translated: CASSRWRET. In full, the CDR3 is CASSRWRETQYF.

In this sample, this clone turned up many times. The read halts 3 residues ahead of the CDR3 end, with the missing end drawn from the germline J gene. The chain uses TRBV20-1 and TRBJ2-7; 15 bases agree with TRBD2. Germline assignment: CDR1 DFQATT and CDR2 SNEGSKA (reference sequence). This CDR3 comprises 17 residues. The V and J ends lost 3 bases and 2 bases, in that order; junction bases with no gene match: 8. Incomplete CDR3 DNA: TGCAGTGCTAGTGCCGGGACTAGCGGGAGGAAGGCCTACGAG. Encoded protein: CSASAGTSGRKAYE. The full CDR3 protein is CSASAGTSGRKAYEQYF.

This clone showed up many times. The chain's CDR3 is CSARMRGEQYF. Incomplete CDR3 DNA: TGCAGTGCTAGAATGCGGGGCGAG. This chain uses TRBV20-1 with TRBJ2-7; D possibly corresponds to TRBD2 (6 bases). Coverage ceases 3 residues before the CDR3 finishes, and the germline J gene fills in the end. Germline V gene data show CDR1 as DFQATT and CDR2 as SNEGSKA (reference sequence). The CDR3 totals 11 residues. The V end lost 2 bases, the J end lost 6 bases, and 8 bases lay between the germline ends.

In its sample, this clone was seen many times. The sequence runs out 3 residues before the end of the CDR3; the remainder is reconstructed from the germline J gene. The V and J genes are TRBV14 and TRBJ2-5; TRBD2 might be the D (6 bases). Between the trimmed V and J ends, which lost 4 bases and 5 bases, there was a span of 14 bases. CDR3 length: 14 residues. Germline CDR1 is SGHDN and CDR2 is FVKESK. CDR3 DNA, as far as it was read: TGTGCCAGCAGCCGAGACCCCCGGGGGGAGACC. Translation gives CASSRDPRGET. The full CDR3 is CASSRDPRGETQYF.

This clone has ten or more counts. The sequence runs out 3 residues before the end of the CDR3; the remainder is reconstructed from the germline J gene. The chain combines TRBV3-1 (or the pseudogene TRBV3-2) with TRBJ1-1, with no clear D. This CDR3 contains 13 residues. The germline V gene has CDR1 LGHDT and CDR2 YNNKEL (reference sequence). V was clipped by 1 base and J by 1 base, with 4 bases between them. CDR3 DNA, as far as it was read: TGTGCCAGCAGCCAAGGTAGGAACACTGAA. This translates into CASSQGRNTE. The whole CDR3 protein is CASSQGRNTEAFF.